This T cell receptor (beta chain) is from a study of blood T cell repertoires in COVID-19. The CDR3 has 11 residues. Deletions cut 10 bases from V and 6 bases from J, with 10 bases between. Germline assignment: CDR1 MNHEY and CDR2 SMNVEV (reference sequence). Clones were read by immunoSEQ multiplex PCR, and TCRdb kept only the in-frame ones, dropping some. This sample carries around 300,000 clones, around 90% of them seen once, and the ten largest clones take about 1.8%. This receptor was identified in a woman between 18 and 29 years old with acute COVID-19. The sequencing input was PBMCs or T cells enriched from blood (not recorded which). The V gene is TRBV27, the J gene TRBJ1-5; D is possibly TRBD1 (5 bases). The CDR3 DNA reads TGTGCCAAAGCGGGGGGTCAGCCCCAGCATTTT. Translated: CAKAGGQPQHF.